The sequence of this T cell receptor beta chain was determined in a study of T cell changes during pregnancy in multiple sclerosis. Libraries were prepared by immunoSEQ multiplex PCR; TCRdb keeps only in-frame clonotypes and omits some of them. The sample has about 79,000 clones, just under 95% seen once; the top ten hold around 0.75%. The CDR3 covers 16 residues. Germline values: CDR1 SGDLS, CDR2 YYNGEE. Trimming removed 0 bases at V and 6 bases at J, with 18 bases between. V gene TRBV9 combines with J gene TRBJ1-1; possibly TRBD1 for D (5 bases). The sequence was collected from a female donor in good health, enrolled as a control in a pregnancy study. This sample comprised peripheral blood, obtained in the second trimester of pregnancy. The CDR3 is CASSVGGGTIFPEAFF. For the CDR3, the DNA is TGTGCCAGCAGCGTAGGGGGGGGGACGATCTTCCCTGAAGCTTTCTTT. Together with reference TRBV9 and TRBJ1-1, the CDR3 gives the full variable domain: DSGVTQTPKHLITATGQRVTLRCSPRSGDLSVYWYQQSLDQGLQFLIQYYNGEERAKGNILERFSAQQFPDLHSELNLSSLELGDSALYFCASSVGGGTIFPEAFFGQGTRLTVV.